This T cell receptor beta chain was captured by sequencing in a study of blood T cell repertoires in COVID-19. Study as a whole: Sites in the United States, Italy and Spain provided acute and convalescent COVID-19 samples.

Deletions cut 3 bases from V and 2 bases from J, with 17 bases between. Germline V CDR1 and CDR2: GTSNPN, SVGIG (reference sequence). This CDR3 comprises 15 residues. Methods used by the authors: By means of reference gene primer amplification, nucleated cell counts were estimated. Sequencing was performed with immunoSEQ multiplex PCR; in TCRdb, only in-frame clones are kept and a portion is missing. V, J and clone size were drawn from that table, and D and trimming were deduced from the DNA. The data contain more than 30,000 clones, around nine tenths of them seen just once; the ten biggest clones take up 12%.

The chain couples TRBV30 to TRBJ2-7, with D possibly being TRBD1 (8 bases). This TCR was sampled from a man in his sixties with active COVID-19. Sequenced sample: peripheral blood. CDR3 coding DNA: TGTGCCTGGAGCGGGGGGACAGGCGGAACCTACGAGCAGTACTTC. Translated: CAWSGGTGGTYEQYF.